One T cell receptor (beta chain) is described in this entry. The source of the sample is a study of blood T cell repertoires in COVID-19. Study background: Whether acute or convalescent, the COVID-19 samples came from the United States, Italy and Spain.

Data came from immunoSEQ multiplex PCR; TCRdb stores just in-frame clones and leaves some out. The sample shows roughly 250,000 clones, more than 65% of them seen only once. This CDR3 region has 13 residues. CDR1 SGHAT and CDR2 FQNNGV come from the germline V gene. With 1 base removed from V and 4 bases from J, the gap between germline ends came to 6 bases. The rearrangement links TRBV11-2 to TRBJ2-3; D is undetermined. The receptor was derived from a person between 65 and 79 years old with COVID-19, enrolled during active disease. Sequencing was carried out using peripheral blood. The DNA of the CDR3 is TGTGCCAGCAGCTTAGCGGGTCCAGATACGCAGTATTTT. It codes for CASSLAGPDTQYF.